The sequence of this TCR beta chain was determined in a study of cytomegalovirus exposure and HLA in healthy donors. In the PCR, 60 Vbeta and 13 Jbeta primers were used. This table comes from immunoSEQ multiplex PCR, and its TCRdb copy is limited to in-frame clones, with some not included. The sample has 100,000 or so clones, roughly 80% seen once. CDR3 length equals 13 residues. Germline V CDR1 and CDR2: KGHSH, LQKENI. Trimming removed 2 bases at V and 5 bases at J, with 7 bases between. The receptor was derived from a man between 40 and 49 years old in good health and CMV-seronegative. The V call is TRBV18, the J call TRBJ1-5; D call uncertain. The sample comprised PBMCs. Written as DNA, the CDR3 is TGTGCCAGCTCACCAGGGGAGGATCAGCCCCAGCATTTT. It specifies CASSPGEDQPQHF.